This T cell receptor (beta chain) was captured by sequencing in a study of T cells expressing NK-cell markers. For each CDR3 protein, TCRdb gives one entry from its re-call of the 5' RACE reads, without DNA. Here the sample table reports some 600,000 distinct CDR3 sequences. Germline assignment: CDR1 MDHEN and CDR2 SYDVKM. This CDR3 has 14 amino acids. The clonotype originates from a man between 18 and 29 years old in good health. V gene TRBV28 combines with J gene TRBJ2-1. The sequencing input was blood T cells: a sorted CD56 or NKG2C T cell subset, CD4+ or CD8+ T cells, or bulk PBMC T cells (not recorded which). CDR3 residues: CASRGAGSDNEQFF.